Each of the 26 T cell receptor beta chains below was sequenced from the same sample in a study of T cells after somatic rescue of genetic block. Produced via immunoSEQ multiplex PCR; TCRdb's table is partial and in-frame only. Here the sample spans fewer than 150,000 clones, approximately 90% being singletons. The sequencing input was peripheral blood mononuclear cells (PBMCs). The receptor set was obtained from a woman aged 18-29 years.

The chain joins TRBV30 to TRBJ2-1; D is unresolved. V was trimmed by 1 base and J by 8 bases, leaving 9 bases between them. CDR1 and CDR2 from the germline V gene are GTSNPN and SVGIG (reference sequence). The length of the CDR3 is 12 residues. The CDR3 region has the DNA TGTGCCTGGAGTGAGGCCCCCTATGAGCAGTTCTTC. Translated: CAWSEAPYEQFF.

This clone has a single count. This chain connects TRBV5-1 to TRBJ2-5; 8 positions match TRBD2. Germline V gives CDR1 SGHRS, CDR2 YFSETQ. The CDR3 runs 14 residues. Germline trimming cut 4 bases from V and 5 bases from J; bases unmatched to any gene: 7. The CDR3 reads CASSDGGAEETQYF. CDR3 DNA sequence: TGCGCCAGCAGCGACGGGGGGGCCGAGGAGACCCAGTACTTC.

J is TRBJ1-2 and V is TRBV7-6, with TRBD1 as a possible D gene (6 bases). Per germline, CDR1 SGHVS and CDR2 FNYEAQ. CDR3 length: 17 residues. V was cut by 5 bases and J by 3 bases, with 22 bases left in between. CDR3 amino acids: CASSPRGGASGDYGYTF. CDR3 DNA sequence: TGTGCCAGCAGCCCTAGGGGGGGAGCTTCGGGTGACTATGGCTACACCTTC.

The rearrangement links TRBV5-4 to TRBJ2-1, with D perhaps TRBD1 or TRBD2 (5 bases each). The germline gives CDR1 SGHNT, CDR2 YYREEE (reference sequence). This CDR3 spans 15 amino acids. Trimming cost V 0 bases and J 6 bases, with 13 bases left between them. CDR3 nucleotide sequence: TGTGCCAGCAGCTTGGTTCTACCAGGGACCAATGAGCAGTTCTTC. This gives the protein CASSLVLPGTNEQFF.

The V gene is TRBV7-9, the J gene TRBJ2-4, with TRBD1 as a possible D gene (5 bases). V gave up 1 base and J gave up 16 bases, with 14 bases separating them. Per germline, CDR1 SEHNR and CDR2 FQNEAQ (reference sequence). The CDR3 sequence is 12 residues long. In DNA, the CDR3 is TGTGCCAGCAGCTTAGTGCCAGGGCACGCTTACTTC. Amino acids: CASSLVPGHAYF.

This clone was seen a few times. V and J are TRBV4-2 and TRBJ2-3, with 8 positions matching TRBD2. The CDR3 is 16 residues long. The V gene end was trimmed by 1 base and the J gene end by 1 base; junction bases not matched to a gene: 4. Germline V gives CDR1 LGHNA, CDR2 YNFKEQ. The DNA of the CDR3 is TGTGCCAGCAGCCAAGGAACGGGGGGGGGCACAGATACGCAGTATTTT. This gives the protein CASSQGTGGGTDTQYF.

The CDR3 bases are TGTGCCACCAGCGACACCAGGACTCCTTCCTACGAGCAGTACTTC. Its protein is CATSDTRTPSYEQYF. V and J are TRBV15 and TRBJ2-7; D is possibly TRBD2 (5 bases). Germline CDR1 and CDR2: LNHNV and YYDKDF (reference sequence). The CDR3 has 15 residues. Trimming pared 5 bases from V and 1 base from J, leaving 15 bases between.

The chain joins TRBV6-1 to TRBJ2-1; 8 positions match TRBD1. The germline V gene has CDR1 MNHNS and CDR2 SASEGT. The CDR3 runs to 13 residues. V was clipped by 7 bases and J by 9 bases; unmatched bases: 8. DNA of the CDR3: TGTGCCAGCACCAGGACAGGGTTGGGTGAGCAGTTCTTC. Translation: CASTRTGLGEQFF.

V is TRBV27 and J is TRBJ1-5, with D uncertain. V dropped 3 bases and J dropped 9 bases, with 12 bases sitting between them. Germline V CDR1 and CDR2: MNHEY, SMNVEV (reference sequence). The CDR3 consists of 13 residues. CDR3 DNA sequence: TGTGCCAGCAGTTTCGGAGCAGCGGCGCCCCAGCATTTT. This sequence encodes CASSFGAAAPQHF.

V gene TRBV6-1 combines with J gene TRBJ1-1; D unresolved. The germline V gene encodes CDR1 MNHNS and CDR2 SASEGT. Trimming removed 4 bases at V and 1 base at J, with 7 bases between. The CDR3 length is 13 residues. CDR3 sequence (DNA): TGTGCCAGCAGTGTAAAAGCGAACACTGAAGCTTTCTTT. Translated, it gives CASSVKANTEAFF.

This clone was picked up one time. V usage is TRBV30 and J usage is TRBJ2-7; weak D call: TRBD2 (5 bases). The V gene's germline CDR1 is GTSNPN and CDR2 SVGIG (reference sequence). Trimming removed 1 base from V and 2 bases from J, with 12 bases in between. The CDR3 length is 14 residues. CDR3 sequence (DNA): TGTGCCTGGAGTGCCGGACCGGGGACCTACGAGCAGTACTTC. This sequence encodes CAWSAGPGTYEQYF.

The chain carries TRBV7-2 and TRBJ1-2; D gene ambiguous. This CDR3 has 15 amino acids. Trimming took 1 base from V and 6 from J, leaving 15 bases between them. CDR1 SGHTA and CDR2 FQGNSA come from the germline V gene. The CDR3 protein is CASSLVSPGSNGYTF. The DNA of the CDR3 is TGTGCCAGCAGCTTAGTATCCCCGGGGAGTAATGGCTACACCTTC.

The chain joins TRBV2 to TRBJ2-2; D gene unclear. Trimming pared 5 bases from V and 4 bases from J, leaving 8 bases between. The CDR3 totals 13 residues. CDR1 and CDR2 from the germline V gene are SNHLY and FYNNEI. The CDR3: CASSNLGTGELFF. The CDR3 nucleotides are TGTGCCAGCAGTAACCTCGGCACCGGGGAGCTGTTTTTT.

CDR3 amino acids: CASTRQGPNTGELFF. The CDR3 DNA reads as TGTGCCAGCACCAGACAGGGGCCGAACACCGGGGAGCTGTTTTTT. V and J are TRBV5-4 and TRBJ2-2, with TRBD1 identical over 8 bases. The CDR3 is 15 amino acids. V was pared by 6 bases and J by 0 bases, with 4 bases of the junction left unmatched. Germline CDR1 reads SGHNT; CDR2 reads YYREEE (reference sequence).

This chain links TRBV6-4 with TRBJ1-5, with TRBD1 matching 7 bases. Unmatched junction bases numbered 2, after V lost 2 bases and J lost 1 base. CDR1 is MRHNA, CDR2 SNTAGT, per germline. The CDR3 loop spans 15 amino acids. The CDR3 sequence: CASSDTGESNQPQHF. Written as DNA, the CDR3 is TGTGCCAGCAGTGACACAGGGGAGAGCAATCAGCCCCAGCATTTT.

This clone was picked up one time. The chain joins TRBV6-5 to TRBJ1-4, with no clear D. Per the germline V gene, CDR1 is MNHEY and CDR2 is SVGAGI. The V end lost 3 bases, the J end lost 1 base, and 6 bases lay between the germline ends. The CDR3 covers 14 residues. The CDR3 sequence is CASSYTQTNEKLFF. The CDR3 nucleotides read TGTGCCAGCAGTTATACACAAACTAATGAAAAACTGTTTTTT.

Note on this clone: One junction end disagrees with the germline gene, perhaps due to a read error. The V and J genes are TRBV6-1 and TRBJ1-1; 7 bases agree with TRBD1. CDR3 length: 14 amino acids. Germline CDR1 MNHNS, CDR2 SASEGT. CDR3 region: CASSGGQLNAEAFF. CDR3 sequence (DNA): TGTGCCAGCAGTGGGGGACAGCTGAACGCTGAAGCTTTCTTT.

This clone has only one observation. V and J are TRBV5-4 and TRBJ1-2; D unclear. The V gene's germline CDR1 is SGHNT and CDR2 YYREEE (reference sequence). V dropped 9 bases and J dropped 4 bases, with 22 bases sitting between them. The CDR3 totals 15 residues. The chain's CDR3 is CATVGSGVGGYGYTF. The DNA of the CDR3 is TGTGCCACGGTAGGATCCGGGGTTGGAGGCTATGGCTACACCTTC. Looking up the rest from reference TRBV5-4 and TRBJ1-2 gives the full variable domain: ETGVTQSPTHLIKTRGQQVTLRCSSQSGHNTVSWYQQALGQGPQFIFQYYREEENGRGNFPPRFSGLQFPNYSSELNVNALELDDSALYLCATVGSGVGGYGYTFGSGTRLTVV.

The V gene is TRBV7-2, the J gene TRBJ2-2; D is unclear. V was cut by 6 bases and J by 3 bases, with 14 bases left in between. CDR1 and CDR2 from the germline V gene are SGHTA and FQGNSA. This CDR3 has 15 amino acids. DNA of the CDR3: TGTGCCAGCAGTCAGGAAGGGATAGACACCGGGGAGCTGTTTTTT. Protein product: CASSQEGIDTGELFF.

The chain links TRBV4-3 to TRBJ2-7, with D uncertain. The CDR3 runs to 17 residues. Germline V gene sequence: CDR1 LGHNA, CDR2 YSLEER. V was cut by 1 base and J by 0 bases, with 16 bases left in between. For the CDR3, the DNA is TGCGCCAGCAGCCAAGGACTTGGCCAGTCCTACTCCTACGAGCAGTACTTC. It is translated as CASSQGLGQSYSYEQYF.

This chain joins TRBV5-1 and TRBJ2-5; 12 nucleotides line up with TRBD2. The germline gives CDR1 SGHRS, CDR2 YFSETQ. J gave up 4 bases and V 5 bases, and 0 bases lay outside the gene matches. The CDR3 consists of 13 residues. The CDR3 sequence: CASRLAGGETQYF. CDR3 coding DNA: TGCGCCAGCAGACTAGCGGGGGGAGAGACCCAGTACTTC.

J is TRBJ2-1 and V is TRBV7-2; D is ambiguous. Germline assignment: CDR1 SGHTA and CDR2 FQGNSA. Trimming removed 5 bases from V and 8 bases from J, with 13 bases in between. The CDR3 is made up of 13 amino acids. The CDR3 loop is CASSHSREDEQFF. The DNA for the CDR3 is TGTGCCAGCAGCCACTCTCGTGAGGATGAGCAGTTCTTC.

The chain uses TRBV7-2 and TRBJ1-1; a possible D gene is TRBD1 (6 bases). Deletions cut 5 bases from V and 4 bases from J, with 14 bases between. This CDR3 has 14 residues. The germline V gene encodes CDR1 SGHTA and CDR2 FQGNSA. The CDR3 sequence is CASSRDRTVTEAFF. The CDR3 nucleotides read TGTGCCAGCAGCCGAGACCGGACAGTCACTGAAGCTTTCTTT. The full variable domain, completed using reference TRBV7-2 and TRBJ1-1, is GAGVSQSPSNKVTEKGKDVELRCDPISGHTALYWYRQSLGQGLEFLIYFQGNSAPDKSGLPSDRFSAERTGGSVSTLTIQRTQQEDSAVYLCASSRDRTVTEAFFGQGTRLTVV.

This clone occurred a few times. Sequence at one end of the junction differs from germline and may be a read error. V gene TRBV11-3 combines with J gene TRBJ1-5, with D possibly being TRBD1 (5 bases). This CDR3 comprises 11 residues. Looked up from germline, CDR1 is SGHNT and CDR2 is YENEEA. CDR3 loop: CASIPPGPRYF. DNA for the CDR3: TGTGCCAGCATCCCACCGGGACCCCGGTATTTT.

The rearrangement uses TRBV30 and TRBJ2-2; possibly TRBD1 for D (6 bases). Germline V gene lookup returns CDR1 GTSNPN and CDR2 SVGIG (reference sequence). This CDR3 has 16 amino acids. The V and J ends lost 3 bases and 4 bases respectively, with 18 bases between them. CDR3 coding DNA: TGTGCCTGGAGGGTAAGCTCCGGGACACTCACCGGGGAGCTGTTTTTT. This codes for CAWRVSSGTLTGELFF.

This chain joins TRBV27 and TRBJ1-6; D possibly corresponds to TRBD1 (6 bases). Germline CDR1 is MNHEY and CDR2 is SMNVEV (reference sequence). Trimming took off 3 bases at V and 11 bases at J, with 8 bases between the two ends. The CDR3 spans 12 residues. CDR3 nucleotide sequence: TGTGCCAGCAGTTTCAGGGGTGCACCCCTCCACTTT. It codes for CASSFRGAPLHF.